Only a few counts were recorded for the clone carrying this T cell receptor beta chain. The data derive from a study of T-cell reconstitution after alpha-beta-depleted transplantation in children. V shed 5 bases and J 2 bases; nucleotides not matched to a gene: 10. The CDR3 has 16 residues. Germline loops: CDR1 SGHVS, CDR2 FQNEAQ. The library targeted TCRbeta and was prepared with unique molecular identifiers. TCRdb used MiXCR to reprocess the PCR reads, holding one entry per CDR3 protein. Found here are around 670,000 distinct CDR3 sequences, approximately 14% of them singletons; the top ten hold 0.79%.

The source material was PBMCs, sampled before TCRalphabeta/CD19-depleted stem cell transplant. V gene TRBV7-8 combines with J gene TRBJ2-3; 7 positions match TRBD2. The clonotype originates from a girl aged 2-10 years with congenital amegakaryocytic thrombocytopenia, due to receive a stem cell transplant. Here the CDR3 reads CASSHRTSGTTDTQYF. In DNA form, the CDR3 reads TGTGCCAGCAGCCACCGGACTAGTGGGACCACAGATACGCAGTATTTT.